The following is a T cell receptor (beta chain) sequence with its context. The antigen remains unidentified. The record originates from a study of cytomegalovirus exposure and HLA in healthy donors. Germline V lookup: CDR1 KGHSH, CDR2 LQKENI. The CDR3 has 13 amino acids. The J segment lost 7 bases and the V segment lost 3 bases, leaving 4 bases of the junction unmatched. Whole-study results and caveats: The likely origin of a cluster of highly shared sequence variants was a sequencing artifact.

In the PCR, 60 Vbeta and 13 Jbeta primers were used. Method: immunoSEQ multiplex PCR; TCRdb's copy keeps in-frame clones and lacks some. Of under 110,000 clones listed, 60% to 85% were seen once; the top ten hold roughly 3%. The origin of this receptor is a male donor in good health and CMV-seropositive. Sequencing used PBMCs. V and J are TRBV18 and TRBJ2-7; 9 nucleotides line up with TRBD1. The CDR3 DNA follows: TGTGCCAGCTCACCGGACAGGGGTGAGGAGCAGTACTTC. This sequence encodes CASSPDRGEEQYF.